The entry below gives a single T cell receptor (beta chain) sequence along with its context. This record belongs to a study of technical replicates of blood from several donors. Sequencing used immunoSEQ multiplex PCR; TCRdb keeps in-frame clones, though not all of them. The data contain 65,000 to 90,000 clones, roughly 85% of them singletons. The clonotype comes from a human donor in good health. Some clones in this sample may be carry-over from other donors' samples. Sequencing was done on a sample of PBMCs.

Here the CDR3 DNA reads TGTGCCAGCAACTTAGTCCGCACAGATACGCAGTATTTT. This encodes CASNLVRTDTQYF. The chain carries TRBV6-1 and TRBJ2-3; no firm D call. This CDR3 spans 13 amino acids. The V and J ends lost 7 bases and 1 base respectively, with 9 bases between them. CDR1 and CDR2 (germline): MNHNS, SASEGT.